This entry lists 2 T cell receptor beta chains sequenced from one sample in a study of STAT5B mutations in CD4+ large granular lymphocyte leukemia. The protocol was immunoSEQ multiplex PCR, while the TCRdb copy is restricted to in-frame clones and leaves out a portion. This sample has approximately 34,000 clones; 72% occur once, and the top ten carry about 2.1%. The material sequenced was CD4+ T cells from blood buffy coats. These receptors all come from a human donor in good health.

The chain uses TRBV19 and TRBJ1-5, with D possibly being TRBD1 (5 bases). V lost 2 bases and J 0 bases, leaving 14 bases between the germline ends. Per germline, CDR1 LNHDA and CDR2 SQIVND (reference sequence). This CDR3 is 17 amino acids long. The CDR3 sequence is CASSIIRDVYSNQPQHF. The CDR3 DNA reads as TGTGCCAGTAGTATAATCAGGGACGTATATAGCAATCAGCCCCAGCATTTT.

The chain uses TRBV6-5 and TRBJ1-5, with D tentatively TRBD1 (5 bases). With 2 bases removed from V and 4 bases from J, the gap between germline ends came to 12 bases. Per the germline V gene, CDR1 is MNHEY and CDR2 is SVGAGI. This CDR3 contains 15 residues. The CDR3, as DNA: TGTGCCAGCAGTTACGGTGGAAGGGGAAATCAGCCCCAGCATTTT. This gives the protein CASSYGGRGNQPQHF.